The present entry profiles one T cell receptor (beta chain) with its context. What it binds is not known. This sample stems from a study of cytomegalovirus exposure and HLA in healthy donors. Whole-study results and caveats: Rare TCR sequences predominated, though certain public TCRs were found in many donors. Analysis was performed later, and it showed HLA-associated TCR beta chains to be more clonally expanded than equally common others.

PCR used 60 Vbeta primers and 13 Jbeta primers. Profiling relied on immunoSEQ multiplex PCR, and the TCRdb table lists in-frame clones only, not all of them. Of about 140,000 clones in the sample, over 75% are singletons; the top ten hold around 0.54%. With 0 bases removed from V and 0 bases from J, the gap between germline ends came to 10 bases. This CDR3 is 16 amino acids long. The germline CDR1 and CDR2 sequences are SGHRS and YFSETQ. This receptor was identified in a woman between 40 and 50 years old in good health and CMV-seronegative. The chain couples TRBV5-1 to TRBJ2-1; D gene ambiguous. The sequencing input was PBMCs. CDR3 loop: CASSLDPTSSYNEQFF. CDR3 nucleotides: TGCGCCAGCAGCTTGGATCCCACGAGCTCCTACAATGAGCAGTTCTTC.